Below, 24 T cell receptor beta chains from the same sample are listed, as sequenced in a study of response to subunit inactivated influenza vaccine (dated by TCRdb to 2017 to 2018). Library prep was done by RT-PCR. Sequencing used an Illumina HiSeq 2500. TCRdb itself trimmed the public reads at Q25 with fastp, ran MiXCR and retained productive beta chains. CDR3 protein duplicates are merged, each entry listing the most common genes and DNA. The sample profile shows some 540,000 distinct CDR3 sequences; roughly 25% of them were found once. Around 2.8% of the sample goes to the ten largest clones. The sample was also reused in another study, on T cells expressing NK-cell markers. As the second publication notes: 5'RACE template switching, by which a universal primer site and unique molecular identifiers were added, was used to make TCR beta cDNA libraries.

Material: CD4+ T cells sorted from PBMCs, obtained roughly 12 days after vaccination. The receptors stem from a man aged 50 or older who received an inactivated influenza vaccine. Donor details come from another sample of the same person, matched by shared clones.

The chain has TRBV19 and TRBJ1-5, with D maybe TRBD1 (6 bases). From germline, CDR1 is LNHDA and CDR2 SQIVND (reference sequence). The CDR3 spans 13 residues. V lost 7 bases, J lost 4 bases, and 11 bases lay in between. This chain's CDR3 is CASTRGRNQPQHF. DNA of the CDR3: TGTGCCAGTACACGGGGGCGGAATCAGCCCCAGCATTTT. Combining the CDR3 with reference TRBV19 and TRBJ1-5 gives the whole variable domain DGGITQSPKYLFRKEGQNVTLSCEQNLNHDAMYWYRQDPGQGLRLIYYSQIVNDFQKGDIAEGYSVSREKKESFPLTVTSAQKNPTAFYLCASTRGRNQPQHFGDGTRLSIL.

This clonotype was found a few times. This sequence joins TRBV29-1 and TRBJ2-3; D is uncertain. The length of the CDR3 is 12 residues. CDR1 SQVTM and CDR2 ANQGSEA come from the germline V gene. Trimming left V 5 bases short and J 7 bases short, with 13 bases between. The CDR3 DNA reads TGCAGCGTTAATCGTTCGCCTAATACGCAGTATTTT. Its translation: CSVNRSPNTQYF.

This rearrangement joins TRBV5-1 to TRBJ2-3; D not certain. V dropped 6 bases and J dropped 6 bases, with 11 bases sitting between them. This CDR3 is built from 12 residues. The germline CDR1 and CDR2 sequences are SGHRS and YFSETQ. The CDR3 coding sequence is TGCGCCAGCACCCCAAACTCCGATACGCAGTATTTT. As protein: CASTPNSDTQYF.

This clonotype appeared many times. The CDR3 here is CASSPGAETQYF. CDR3 nucleotides: TGTGCCAGCAGCCCGGGGGCCGAGACCCAGTACTTC. This rearrangement joins TRBV7-2 to TRBJ2-5; D assignment may be TRBD1 or TRBD2 (6 bases each). The CDR3 spans 12 residues. CDR1 and CDR2 from the germline V gene are SGHTA and FQGNSA. V was trimmed by 5 bases and J by 5 bases, leaving 9 bases between them. Supplemented by reference TRBV7-2 and TRBJ2-5, the full variable domain reads GAGVSQSPSNKVTEKGKDVELRCDPISGHTALYWYRQSLGQGLEFLIYFQGNSAPDKSGLPSDRFSAERTGGSVSTLTIQRTQQEDSAVYLCASSPGAETQYFGPGTRLLVL.

V gene TRBV25-1 combines with J gene TRBJ2-1; tentatively, D is TRBD2 (7 bases). Trimming shortened V by 3 bases and J by 3 bases, and 12 bases separated the two germline ends. The CDR3 contains 15 residues. Germline CDR1 is MGHDK and CDR2 is SYGVNS. CDR3 amino acids: CASSEGGANYNEQFF. The CDR3 DNA sequence: TGTGCCAGCAGTGAGGGGGGGGCTAACTACAATGAGCAGTTCTTC.

The gene calls are TRBV5-1 and TRBJ2-2; D perhaps matches TRBD2 (6 bases). Germline V lookup: CDR1 SGHRS, CDR2 YFSETQ. This CDR3 region has 13 residues. V was clipped by 7 bases and J by 4 bases, with 11 bases between them. CDR3 coding DNA: TGCGCCAGCTTTGGAGGGAGCACCGGGGAGCTGTTTTTT. Protein product: CASFGGSTGELFF.

This clonotype has only a few counts. The chain couples TRBV4-3 to TRBJ2-2; 8 bases fit TRBD1. The length of the CDR3 is 16 residues. Germline CDR1 LGHNA, CDR2 YSLEER. V lost 2 bases and J lost 5; bases outside the gene matches: 7. The CDR3 DNA reads as TGCGCCAGCAGCCAACACAGGGGGGTACAAACCGGGGAGCTGTTTTTT. It translates to CASSQHRGVQTGELFF.

The chain has TRBV5-1 and TRBJ2-3; 7 positions match TRBD2. Germline lookup yields CDR1 SGHRS and CDR2 YFSETQ. This CDR3 has 16 amino acids. V lost 4 bases, J lost 6 bases, and 14 bases stayed unmatched. The CDR3 loop reads CASSPGGGTSVDTQYF. CDR3 bases: TGCGCCAGCAGCCCGGGAGGCGGGACCTCCGTGGATACGCAGTATTTT.

This clonotype was counted a few times. This chain joins TRBV7-9 and TRBJ2-7, with D possibly being TRBD1 (6 bases). Germline V gene data show CDR1 as SEHNR and CDR2 as FQNEAQ (reference sequence). The CDR3 is 15 amino acids. V lost 5 bases and J lost 3, with 17 bases in between. The CDR3 nucleotides read TGTGCCAGCAGCCCAACAGGGATGGGGAACTACGAGCAGTACTTC. This gives the protein CASSPTGMGNYEQYF. Supplemented by reference TRBV7-9 and TRBJ2-7, the full variable domain reads DTGVSQNPRHKITKRGQNVTFRCDPISEHNRLYWYRQTLGQGPEFLTYFQNEAQLEKSRLLSDRFSAERPKGSFSTLEIQRTEQGDSAMYLCASSPTGMGNYEQYFGPGTRLTVT.

This clonotype was seen a few times. The rearrangement uses TRBV29-1 and TRBJ1-5; possibly TRBD1 for D (5 bases). Germline CDR1 is SQVTM and CDR2 is ANQGSEA. The CDR3 totals 14 residues. V shed 4 bases and J shed 5 bases, with 15 bases lying between them. The CDR3 nucleotides are TGCAGCGTTGTAGGGGCCGGGGTAGATCAGCCCCAGCATTTT. It translates to CSVVGAGVDQPQHF.

The rearrangement joins TRBV20-1 to TRBJ2-7; 11 bases fit TRBD1. The CDR3 contains 14 residues. CDR1 is DFQATT, CDR2 SNEGSKA, per germline (reference sequence). The V and J ends lost 6 bases and 3 bases, in that order; junction bases with no gene match: 7. The CDR3 DNA follows: TGCAGTGCGGCGGGACAGGGGGTACACTACGAGCAGTACTTC. Residues: CSAAGQGVHYEQYF.

This clonotype occurred a few times. V and J are TRBV27 and TRBJ2-1; 10 bases align to TRBD2. Germline V lookup: CDR1 MNHEY, CDR2 SMNVEV (reference sequence). This CDR3 contains 21 residues. V lost 5 bases, J lost 8 bases, and 27 bases stayed unmatched. CDR3 sequence: CASSPFKKPLAGAHFVDEQFF. The CDR3 DNA sequence: TGTGCCAGCAGTCCGTTTAAAAAGCCCCTAGCGGGAGCTCATTTTGTGGATGAGCAGTTCTTC.

This clonotype was observed a handful of times. The chain carries TRBV5-8 and TRBJ2-3; 9 bases are a match to TRBD2. The CDR3 extends over 15 amino acids. The germline gives CDR1 SGHTS, CDR2 YDEGEE. V lost 2 bases to trimming and J lost 3 bases; unmatched junction nucleotides: 4. CDR3 sequence reads: CASSFSGSRTDTQYF. For the CDR3, the DNA is TGTGCCAGCAGCTTTAGCGGGAGTCGGACAGATACGCAGTATTTT.

This clonotype was found many times. The CDR3 here is CASKSGLQSDGYTF. The CDR3 DNA follows: TGTGCCAGCAAGTCGGGCCTACAGAGCGATGGCTACACCTTC. The V and J genes are TRBV6-1 and TRBJ1-2; D uncertain. This CDR3 has 14 amino acids. Trimming took 7 bases from V and 6 from J, leaving 18 bases between them. From germline, CDR1 is MNHNS and CDR2 SASEGT.

J is TRBJ2-2 and V is TRBV18; 8 nucleotides match TRBD2. Germline lookup yields CDR1 KGHSH and CDR2 LQKENI. Trimming at V came to 3 bases and at J to 3 bases, leaving 6 bases not matched to a gene. The CDR3 length is 16 residues. CDR3 sequence: CASSPGTAGDTGELFF. CDR3 DNA sequence: TGTGCCAGCTCACCGGGCACAGCGGGAGACACCGGGGAGCTGTTTTTT.

This sequence joins TRBV20-1 and TRBJ2-3; 9 nucleotides match TRBD1. J lost 4 bases, V lost 6 bases, and 11 bases had no gene match. CDR3 length: 15 amino acids. Germline V gene data show CDR1 as DFQATT and CDR2 as SNEGSKA (reference sequence). CDR3: CSAGAHRGRADTQYF. CDR3 DNA: TGCAGTGCGGGAGCCCACAGGGGGCGCGCAGATACGCAGTATTTT.

This clonotype came up a few times. This chain uses TRBV6-2 or TRBV6-3 with TRBJ1-5; tentatively, D is TRBD1 (6 bases). CDR1 MNHEY and CDR2 SVGEGT come from the germline V gene. Trimming removed 8 bases from V and 9 bases from J, with 23 bases in between. This CDR3 is 15 amino acids long. CDR3 bases: TGTGCCAGCGGCGACCCCGGACAGCAGTATAGGCCCCAGCATTTT. Protein sequence: CASGDPGQQYRPQHF.

This clonotype appeared a few times. The V and J genes are TRBV14 and TRBJ2-1; 10 bases line up with TRBD2. The germline V gene has CDR1 SGHDN and CDR2 FVKESK. The trim removed 9 bases at V and 6 bases at J, leaving 20 bases unmatched. The CDR3 consists of 18 residues. In nucleotides, the CDR3 is TGTGCCAGGCCGACTATTGGACTAGCGGACCCTTTGGGCAATGAGCAGTTCTTC. Its protein product is CARPTIGLADPLGNEQFF.

This clonotype turned up a few times. The CDR3 nucleotides read TGTGCCAGCAGTGGGGGCAGGGATGCTTTCTTT. The encoded protein is CASSGGRDAFF. The chain uses TRBV27 and TRBJ1-1, with a weak D call TRBD1 (6 bases). CDR1 and CDR2 from the germline V gene are MNHEY and SMNVEV (reference sequence). The CDR3 length is 11 residues. V was cut by 5 bases and J by 11 bases, with 12 bases left in between.

The chain uses TRBV28 and TRBJ2-6, with TRBD1 matching over 10 bases. CDR1 MDHEN and CDR2 SYDVKM come from the germline V gene. The junction had 4 bases not matched to a gene; V was cut back by 5 bases and J by 3 bases. The CDR3 sequence is 16 residues long. The CDR3: CASSRQGAIGANVLTF. CDR3 sequence (DNA): TGTGCCAGCAGTAGACAGGGGGCCATTGGGGCCAACGTCCTGACTTTC.

Only a few counts were recorded for this clonotype. This rearrangement joins TRBV4-3 to TRBJ1-2; no clear D. Germline loops: CDR1 LGHNA, CDR2 YSLEER. The CDR3 extends over 16 amino acids. The ends were cut back, 2 bases at V and 0 bases at J, with 13 bases in the middle. The CDR3 DNA is TGCGCCAGCAGCCAAAGTCTCCAGAATCCTAACTATGGCTACACCTTC. It specifies CASSQSLQNPNYGYTF.

The CDR3 sequence is CASKGNRAGEQYF. For the CDR3, the DNA is TGTGCCAGCAAGGGGAACAGGGCGGGCGAGCAGTACTTC. The V and J genes are TRBV6-1 and TRBJ2-7; TRBD1 might be the D (6 bases). V lost 7 bases and J 6 bases, leaving 16 bases between the germline ends. CDR1 is MNHNS, CDR2 SASEGT, per germline. The CDR3 loop spans 13 amino acids.

This clonotype was detected only a few times. The V gene is TRBV20-1, the J gene TRBJ2-7, with D unclear. V lost 3 bases and J 4 bases, leaving 13 bases between the germline ends. The CDR3 length is 13 residues. The V gene's germline CDR1 is DFQATT and CDR2 SNEGSKA (reference sequence). The CDR3 region is CSASQATQYEQYF. CDR3 nucleotide sequence: TGCAGTGCTAGCCAGGCCACACAGTACGAGCAGTACTTC.

This clonotype showed up just a few times. The V gene is TRBV29-1, the J gene TRBJ2-3; D unresolved. The CDR3 extends over 13 amino acids. From germline, CDR1 is SQVTM and CDR2 ANQGSEA. Trimming stripped 2 bases from V and 3 bases from J, with 9 bases between. CDR3 protein: CSVELGWTDTQYF. The CDR3 region has the DNA TGCAGCGTTGAACTGGGCTGGACAGATACGCAGTATTTT.